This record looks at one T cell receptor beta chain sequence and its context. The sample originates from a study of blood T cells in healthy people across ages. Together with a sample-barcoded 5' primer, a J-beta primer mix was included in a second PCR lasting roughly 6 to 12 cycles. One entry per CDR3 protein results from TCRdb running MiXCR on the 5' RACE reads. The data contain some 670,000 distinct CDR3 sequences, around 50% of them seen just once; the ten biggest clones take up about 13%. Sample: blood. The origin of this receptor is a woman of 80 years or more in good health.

The CDR3 nucleotides read TGTGCCAGCTCACCCGACAGGGATAATGGCTACACCTTC. This codes for CASSPDRDNGYTF. The chain employs TRBV18 and TRBJ1-2; 7 bases fit TRBD1. Germline V gene lookup returns CDR1 KGHSH and CDR2 LQKENI. The CDR3 covers 13 residues. The V segment lost 3 bases and the J segment 6 bases; nucleotides outside the gene matches: 4.